Below are 25 T cell receptor beta chains sequenced from a single sample in a study of long-term antiretroviral therapy in people with HIV. This was the immunoSEQ v3.0 assay at survey level. Sequencing was performed with immunoSEQ multiplex PCR; in TCRdb, only in-frame clones are kept and a portion is missing. The data hold 12,000 or so clones, with over 70% observed a single time. The sample was unsorted PBMCs, taken 0.8 years before starting antiretroviral therapy. The receptor source for this set is a woman in her thirties or forties with HIV.

This clone was seen once. The genes are TRBV19 and TRBJ1-1; 8 nucleotides line up with TRBD1. Per germline, CDR1 LNHDA and CDR2 SQIVND (reference sequence). The CDR3 runs 16 residues. With V trimmed by 7 bases and J by 3 bases, 13 bases remained unmatched. The CDR3 DNA follows: TGTGCCAGTAAGGTATTCGCAGGGGGCTCTTACACTGAAGCTTTCTTT. Translation gives CASKVFAGGSYTEAFF.

Only one count was recorded for this clone. This chain uses TRBV11-2 with TRBJ2-4; a possible D gene is TRBD2 (6 bases). The CDR3 spans 14 residues. Trimming stripped 3 bases from V and 9 bases from J, with 15 bases between. Germline assignment: CDR1 SGHAT and CDR2 FQNNGV. CDR3 sequence reads: CASSFSGDSGIQYF. The CDR3 bases are TGTGCCAGCAGCTTTTCCGGGGATAGCGGCATTCAGTACTTC. The full variable domain, rest sourced from reference TRBV11-2 and TRBJ2-4, is EAGVAQSPRYKIIEKRQSVAFWCNPISGHATLYWYQQILGQGPKLLIQFQNNGVVDDSQLPKDRFSAERLKGVDSTLKIQPAKLEDSAVYLCASSFSGDSGIQYFGAGTRLSVL.

The gene calls are TRBV7-3 and TRBJ1-5; a weak D match, TRBD1 (5 bases). The CDR3 runs 18 residues. In germline, CDR1 is SGHTA, CDR2 FQGTGA. Trimming removed 3 bases from V and 7 bases from J, with 25 bases in between. CDR3 protein: CASSFITGGLGSLQPQHF. DNA for the CDR3: TGTGCCAGCAGCTTTATCACAGGTGGACTTGGTTCTTTGCAGCCCCAGCATTTT.

V and J are TRBV7-6 and TRBJ1-1, with no clear D. There are 15 residues in the CDR3. The germline gives CDR1 SGHVS, CDR2 FNYEAQ. V dropped 1 base and J dropped 0 bases, with 9 bases sitting between them. CDR3 nucleotide sequence: TGTGCCAGCAGCTTAGATAACAGAATGAACACTGAAGCTTTCTTT. This translates into CASSLDNRMNTEAFF.

CDR3 nucleotide sequence: TGTGCCAGCAGCCTCTATCCTGGGTCGGATGGCTACACCTTC. Protein product: CASSLYPGSDGYTF. The genes are TRBV5-8 and TRBJ1-2, with D unclear. The CDR3 loop spans 14 amino acids. The ends were cut back, 4 bases at V and 6 bases at J, with 16 bases in the middle. Germline lookup yields CDR1 SGHTS and CDR2 YDEGEE.

The chain employs TRBV7-2 and TRBJ2-5, with D perhaps TRBD1 or TRBD2 (5 bases each). CDR3 size: 13 residues. Trimming removed 3 bases from V and 5 bases from J, with 10 bases in between. Germline V CDR1 and CDR2: SGHTA, FQGNSA. The CDR3: CASSFSEGETQYF. For the CDR3, the DNA is TGTGCCAGCAGCTTCAGTGAGGGGGAGACCCAGTACTTC.

This clone was seen just once. The chain links TRBV27 to TRBJ2-5; unclear D gene. The J call may be wrong; the DNA end is better matched by TRBJ2-7. CDR1 is MNHEY and CDR2 is SMNVEV in the germline V gene (reference sequence). The CDR3 is 13 amino acids. CDR3 loop: CASSISPYYEQYF. The CDR3, as DNA: TGTGCCAGCTCGATATCTCCGTATTACGAGCAGTACTTC.

V and J are TRBV28 and TRBJ1-5; D remains unclear. CDR1 MDHEN and CDR2 SYDVKM come from the germline V gene. Trimming took off 1 base at V and 4 bases at J, with 8 bases between the two ends. The CDR3 sequence is 14 residues long. The CDR3 loop is CASSLSVGNQPQHF. DNA of the CDR3: TGTGCCAGCAGTTTATCAGTAGGGAATCAGCCCCAGCATTTT. Using reference TRBV28 and TRBJ1-5 for the parts outside the CDR3, the full variable domain is DVKVTQSSRYLVKRTGEKVFLECVQDMDHENMFWYRQDPGLGLRLIYFSYDVKMKEKGDIPEGYSVSREKKERFSLILESASTNQTSMYLCASSLSVGNQPQHFGDGTRLSIL.

This rearrangement joins TRBV6-5 to TRBJ2-2; tentatively, D is TRBD1 (6 bases). V was trimmed by 2 bases and J by 5 bases, leaving 12 bases between them. The germline CDR1 and CDR2 sequences are MNHEY and SVGAGI. CDR3 size: 15 residues. The CDR3 bases are TGTGCCAGCAGTTACCAACAGGGCCCTACCGGGGAGCTGTTTTTT. Encoded protein: CASSYQQGPTGELFF.

The chain carries TRBV18 and TRBJ1-1; TRBD1 is a possible D gene (5 bases). The germline V and J ends were trimmed by 0 bases and 4 bases, with 15 bases remaining between them. Germline-derived CDR1 and CDR2 are KGHSH and LQKENI. CDR3 length equals 16 residues. CDR3 DNA: TGTGCCAGCTCACCACCGTCGAGGGGCCGGGGCACTGAAGCTTTCTTT. Protein: CASSPPSRGRGTEAFF.

The chain carries TRBV27 and TRBJ1-2; 8 nucleotides match TRBD1. V trimming: 5 bases; J trimming: 2 bases; junction bases outside the gene matches: 10. Germline loops: CDR1 MNHEY, CDR2 SMNVEV (reference sequence). The CDR3 spans 16 residues. This chain's CDR3 is CASSRLGGDRNYGYTF. The CDR3 DNA reads TGTGCCAGCAGTCGACTGGGGGGGGACAGGAACTATGGCTACACCTTC.

The CDR3 loop is CASSQEGGSLFYNEQFF. The CDR3, as DNA: TGCGCCAGCAGCCAAGAGGGAGGGAGTCTTTTCTACAATGAGCAGTTCTTC. The chain is built from TRBV4-1 and TRBJ2-1, with 7 bases aligning to TRBD2. Germline trimming cut 0 bases from V and 3 bases from J; bases unmatched to any gene: 8. This CDR3 has 17 amino acids. Germline assignment: CDR1 MGHRA and CDR2 YSYEKL.

This chain links TRBV9 with TRBJ1-3; D not resolved. Germline CDR1 SGDLS, CDR2 YYNGEE. V gave up 0 bases and J gave up 0 bases, with 10 bases separating them. There are 16 residues in the CDR3. CDR3 region: CASSVEVTSSGNTIYF. In DNA form, the CDR3 reads TGTGCCAGCAGCGTAGAGGTCACGAGCTCTGGAAACACCATATATTTT.

This sequence joins TRBV4-1 and TRBJ2-1; 9 positions agree with TRBD1. The CDR3 loop spans 16 amino acids. CDR1 is MGHRA and CDR2 is YSYEKL in the germline V gene. J was trimmed by 5 bases and V by 4 bases; bases with no gene match: 9. CDR3 in DNA: TGCGCCAGCAGCCTGAACCGGGACAGGGAAAACAATGAGCAGTTCTTC. Amino acid sequence: CASSLNRDRENNEQFF.

This chain joins TRBV18 and TRBJ1-4, with TRBD1 matching over 11 bases. The CDR3 consists of 16 residues. After removal of 3 bases from V and 3 bases from J, the junction contained 3 bases not matched to a gene. CDR1 KGHSH and CDR2 LQKENI come from the germline V gene. CDR3 amino acids: CASSPDRGLSNEKLFF. The CDR3, as DNA: TGTGCCAGCTCACCGGACAGGGGGCTGTCTAATGAAAAACTGTTTTTT. Looking up the rest from reference TRBV18 and TRBJ1-4 gives the full variable domain: NAGVMQNPRHLVRRRGQEARLRCSPMKGHSHVYWYRQLPEEGLKFMVYLQKENIIDESGMPKERFSAEFPKEGPSILRIQQVVRGDSAAYFCASSPDRGLSNEKLFFGSGTQLSVL.

The chain is built from TRBV18 and TRBJ1-1; D unresolved. Germline V gives CDR1 KGHSH, CDR2 LQKENI. Trimming took off 3 bases at V and 1 base at J, with 12 bases between the two ends. The CDR3 covers 15 residues. The CDR3 is CASSPGAGPNTEAFF. As DNA, the CDR3 is TGTGCCAGCTCACCCGGAGCAGGCCCGAACACTGAAGCTTTCTTT.

J is TRBJ1-4 and V is TRBV6-5, with D possibly TRBD1 on 6 matching bases. The germline V gene encodes CDR1 MNHEY and CDR2 SVGAGI. The CDR3 is 15 residues long. Trimming took 6 bases from V and 2 from J, leaving 13 bases between them. Here the CDR3 DNA reads TGTGCCAGCAGCCCTCGGGGGCTCACTAATGAAAAACTGTTTTTT. It encodes CASSPRGLTNEKLFF.

As to this clone: One junction end disagrees with the germline gene, perhaps due to a read error. The V and J genes are TRBV28 and TRBJ2-7; no clear D gene. The CDR3 totals 14 residues. Germline assignment: CDR1 MDHEN and CDR2 SYDVKM. Here the CDR3 DNA reads TGTGCCAGCAGTTTAATCAGCGCCTCCCACGAGCAGTACTTC. It is translated as CASSLISASHEQYF.

The chain couples TRBV19 to TRBJ2-4; D might be TRBD1 (6 bases). CDR1 and CDR2 (germline): LNHDA, SQIVND (reference sequence). This CDR3 has 15 amino acids. V lost 3 bases to trimming and J lost 3 bases, with 12 bases between them. The CDR3 DNA reads as TGTGCCAGTAGTATCTTAGGGGGAAACAAAAACATTCAGTACTTC. Translated: CASSILGGNKNIQYF.

This clone was detected only once. The V call is TRBV7-3, the J call TRBJ2-2; D call uncertain. The germline CDR1 and CDR2 sequences are SGHTA and FQGTGA. V was pared by 2 bases and J by 5 bases, with 6 bases between. The CDR3 is made up of 13 amino acids. CDR3 nucleotide sequence: TGTGCCAGCAGCTTACAGGAGACCGGGGAGCTGTTTTTT. Its protein is CASSLQETGELFF. Drawing the rest from reference TRBV7-3 and TRBJ2-2, the complete variable domain is GAGVSQTPSNKVTEKGKYVELRCDPISGHTALYWYRQSLGQGPEFLIYFQGTGAADDSGLPNDRFFAVRPEGSVSTLKIQRTERGDSAVYLCASSLQETGELFFGEGSRLTVL.

The J gene is TRBJ2-5, the V gene TRBV5-1, with 14 bases lining up with TRBD2. In germline, CDR1 is SGHRS, CDR2 YFSETQ. CDR3 length: 15 residues. The J segment lost 4 bases and the V segment lost 4 bases, leaving 3 bases of the junction unmatched. CDR3 loop: CASSTGTSGRETQYF. In DNA, the CDR3 is TGCGCCAGCAGCACCGGGACTAGCGGGAGAGAGACCCAGTACTTC.

In this sample, this clone turned up once. The genes are TRBV6-1 and TRBJ2-1, with 8 bases fitting TRBD2. The CDR3 sequence is 15 residues long. The V segment lost 2 bases and the J segment 5 bases; nucleotides outside the gene matches: 5. Germline loops: CDR1 MNHNS, CDR2 SASEGT. Here the CDR3 DNA reads TGTGCCAGCAGTGAACCGGGAGGGCCAAACAATGAGCAGTTCTTC. It specifies CASSEPGGPNNEQFF.

J is TRBJ2-7 and V is TRBV6-1; perhaps D is TRBD1 or TRBD2 (5 bases each). Trimming took 5 bases from V and 2 from J, leaving 13 bases between them. This CDR3 is 14 amino acids long. From germline, CDR1 is MNHNS and CDR2 SASEGT. The CDR3 protein is CASSRDGIPYEQYF. In nucleotides, the CDR3 is TGTGCCAGCAGTCGGGACGGGATCCCCTACGAGCAGTACTTC.

This chain joins TRBV6-6 and TRBJ2-3; no clear D gene. Germline V gene lookup returns CDR1 MNHNY and CDR2 SVGAGI (reference sequence). The CDR3 is 14 residues long. The ends were cut back, 7 bases at V and 2 bases at J, with 13 bases in the middle. CDR3 amino acids: CASTPSPLTDTQYF. The CDR3, as DNA: TGTGCCAGCACCCCATCCCCCCTCACAGATACGCAGTATTTT.

V and J are TRBV6-6 and TRBJ2-3; a weak D match, TRBD2 (6 bases). The germline V gene has CDR1 MNHNY and CDR2 SVGAGI (reference sequence). The CDR3 loop spans 16 amino acids. Trimming left V 6 bases short and J 4 bases short, with 20 bases between. The CDR3 protein is CASRGTGADRSDTQYF. In DNA, the CDR3 is TGTGCCAGCAGGGGTACGGGAGCCGATCGGTCAGATACGCAGTATTTT.